This T cell receptor beta chain stems from a study of cytomegalovirus exposure and HLA in healthy donors (dated by TCRdb to about 2017). Study-level background: According to an earlier analysis of around 600 of the donors, some 180 million T cells yielded 117 million unique TCR beta sequences and around 280 Gb of sequence data. The study profiled the T cell repertoires of approximately 700 subjects by immunosequencing and related them to cytomegalovirus serostatus. Rather than drawing on any new phenotypic data, the later analysis identified candidate immune exposures from TCR beta sequences and the way those sequences occurred across donors. Genome-wide SNP genotypes for about 65% of the 666 donors were used in a later genetic analysis, which treated that subset as a discovery cohort. Roughly 300 gigabases of sequencing data and 70 million to 100 million unique TCR sequences made up an early release that covered 500 to 700 HLA-typed donors. A separate validation cohort of roughly 120 different subjects was used in addition to the 666-subject first cohort. Both class I and class II loci were covered by HLA typing, at four-digit resolution. Donor age, sex, ethnicity and CMV serostatus were collected together with the repertoire data. Because of strong linkage in the cohort, 5 or 6 DR-DQ haplotypes were treated as single units for association and clustering. Every repertoire in the discovery cohort had been generated on one and the same sequencing platform. The genetic ancestry cluster associated with self-reported Caucasian donors included 70% to 85% of the approximately 430 genotyped donors. A later analysis re-examined previously published TCR beta repertoires from more than 550 donors and added high-resolution HLA genotyping to investigate patterns of TCR occurrence. On average, about 200,000 unique TCR beta nucleotide sequences were sequenced per donor among about 400 genotyped donors of the cohort, with 15% to 20% of those sequences being non-productive. To predict cytomegalovirus infection status, the study combined high-throughput TCR immunosequencing, statistical association of individual TCRs with disease status, and machine learning. The study aimed to test whether cataloging public T cell receptors could reveal signatures of past pathogen exposure. The number of donors typed differed by locus, with roughly 629-640 for A, B, C, DRB1 and DQB1, more than 500 for DQA1, 600 to 610 for DPA1, and around 450 for DPB1. An earlier analysis of 587 of the donors used high-throughput TCR beta sequencing to judge whether each TCR beta V gene segment behaved as functional or pseudogenic. What the research found in general, with its limitations: The cohort was sequenced for TCR beta chains only, and without alpha or paired-chain data the features that could be detected were limited. The sequencing pipeline was judged likely to have produced a cluster of highly shared sequence variants as a technical artifact. A later genetic analysis associated a missense DCLRE1C variant with V-gene and J-gene trimming of TCR beta chains, and an independent cohort replicated the association. In a later analysis, HLA-associated TCR beta chains were found to be more clonally expanded and to have lower generation probabilities than equally common non-associated chains. In an earlier analysis of some 550 of the donors, most TCR beta V segments were observed in productive rearrangements about 90% or about 30% of the time, broadly matching IMGT annotations. At a false discovery rate of 0.05, a later analysis linked about 17,000 TCR beta sequences to specific HLA alleles. HLA typing was unavailable for some donors at each locus, so association tests used only the typed subset. Correlated functional status among segregating V segments might be attributable to linkage disequilibrium, but an unknown experimental factor could not be ruled out. The earlier analysis of approximately 560 of the donors excluded roughly 16 rarely observed V segments, including chromosome 9 orphons, because counts were too low. According to a later analysis, most CMV-associated TCR beta chains appeared to be HLA-restricted, and the HLA associations seemed to be driven largely by CMV exposure. Most TCR sequences were seen in very few donors, while some public TCRs were found in many individuals. The authors suggested that the approach could potentially be extended to other disease states and immunological phenotypes. A further reported finding was that TCR beta sequences accurately predicted the HLA-A and HLA-B alleles for most subjects in the first cohort. Cytomegalovirus status was reported to be diagnosed by the classifier with high specificity and sensitivity in both the original and validation cohorts. Compared with the approximately 710-donor mean, donors in an Asian-associated ancestry cluster had fewer N-insertions in productive TCRs, according to a later genetic analysis. A few of the identified cytomegalovirus-associated TCR beta chains were confirmed in vitro to be specific for cytomegalovirus antigens. Immune exposure information for the cohort was limited to CMV serostatus. The study listed 164 TCR beta chains as associated with cytomegalovirus. The presence/absence analyses assumed that sequencing depth was roughly uniform across donors, and that assumption may not be true. When HLA alleles, especially DR and DQ, strongly co-occurred, attributing TCR associations to individual alleles was difficult. According to a later analysis, TCR association rates differed among HLA loci, with DRB1 alleles showing the most associated TCRs and HLA-C alleles showing the fewest. According to a later analysis, parvovirus B19, influenza, CMV and Epstein-Barr virus appeared linked to several top co-occurrence clusters.

Worth noting for this clone: Its recognized antigen is unknown. Per-base quality was not reported, and no clone a single base away is much larger than it.

In total, 500 to 700 healthy bone marrow donors made up the cohort. At the time of sampling, all cohort members were nominally healthy, though unrecorded immune exposures were likely present. The donor tested CMV seropositive, placing the donor among the approximately 290 seropositive members of the cohort. A peripheral blood sample was collected from each donor, and TCR beta sequencing was performed on peripheral blood mononuclear cells. Genomic DNA extraction from the blood cell samples was performed with the Qiagen DNeasy Blood Extraction Kit. Libraries came from the immunoSEQ multiplex PCR assay. For the multiplex PCR, a mixture combining 60 forward primers for TCR Vbeta segments and 13 reverse primers for TCR Jbeta segments was used. The CDR3 region of rearranged TCR beta genes was amplified from genomic DNA by a multiplex PCR assay. On the Illumina HiSeq System, the amplified TCR beta libraries were sequenced as 87-base-pair reads. The published analysis was carried out like this. A later analysis tallied 70 million to 100 million unique TCR beta chains across the 700 or so repertoires, and 10 million to 11 million of those chains were shared by two or more donors. A nearest-neighbor algorithm error-corrected the raw reads and collapsed the reads into unique sequences, merging closely related sequences to remove PCR and sequencing errors. CDR3 sequences were aligned to IMGT reference sequences to assign V, D and J gene segments. For a sequence to be retained, at least a six-nucleotide match to both a V gene segment and a J gene segment was required. Rearrangements were classified as productive when the CDR3 lacked stop codons and remained in frame with V and J, and all other rearrangements were classified as non-productive. CDR3 was defined by IMGT convention, running from the second conserved V-encoded cysteine to the conserved J-encoded phenylalanine. The earlier analysis of more than 450 of the donors excluded sequences that lacked an unambiguous match to a single V gene segment. In an earlier analysis of roughly 500 of the donors, V segments were called functional above 56.7% productive rearrangements and were called segregating when the between-donor standard deviation exceeded 5%. A statistical classification framework was developed to diagnose cytomegalovirus status using the catalog of TCR beta chain sequences. In a later analysis, TCR nucleotide sequences were compared against IMGT/GENE-DB human TR gene sequences so that V and J genes could be assigned. Using the TCRdist pipeline, a later analysis assigned CDR3 sequences along with most-parsimonious VDJ recombination scenarios. A later analysis defined each TCR beta chain by its CDR3 amino acid sequence plus V-gene family, and excluded reads lacking a unique V-gene family. In a later analysis, around 650 highly shared, low-generation-probability nucleotide sequences were removed to address suspected cross-contamination and a sequencing artifact. In a later analysis, a clonal expansion index was calculated for each public chain from normalized within-repertoire ranks of inferred template counts. Generation probabilities in a later analysis came from a VDJ recombination model fitted to out-of-frame rearrangements, and those results were checked against IGoR. Hypergeometric tests were used in a later analysis to score TCR-TCR, TCR-HLA and TCR-CMV co-occurrence, with a repertoire-size bias correction applied to the TCR pairs. In a later analysis, false discovery rates were estimated by permuting HLA or CMV assignments 20 times. A later analysis grouped co-occurring TCRs with DBSCAN, adding TCRdist sequence similarity when clustering within HLA-allele-positive subsets. For co-occurrence clustering, repertoires with fewer than 30,000 or more than 120,000 public chains were excluded, along with four or five repertoires with anomalous nucleotide sharing. What TCRdb holds here is the immuneACCESS table cut down to in-frame rearrangements. Part of the clones is not present; checked against another copy, under half of the missing clones reflect an unresolved V gene, and the others are unexplained. V, J and clone size are those of that table, while D and trimming were read from the DNA. In this sample the table shows approximately 170,000 clones, 65% to 85% of which occur a single time. Together, the top ten hold 7% of the sample.

The receptor was isolated from a woman aged 40 to 50 in good health and CMV-seropositive. Sequences were obtained from PBMCs.

The DNA sequence is given as TGTGCCAGCAGCATTCTTCAGGGTCAGTTGCGGGGGACCCAGTACTTC. The translation is CASSILQGQLRGTQYF. This chain joins TRBV5-4 to TRBJ2-5; perhaps TRBD2 is the D gene, with 6 bases matching. The V end loses 4 bases and the J end loses 7 bases, and a stretch of 23 bases separates them. Spanning cysteine to phenylalanine, the CDR3 consists of 16 amino acids. The CDR3 DNA has 48 bases and is translated from base 1. The germline V gene (reference sequence) gives CDR1 as SGHNT and CDR2 as YYREEE. Extended through the reference TRBV5-4 and TRBJ2-5 proteins, this CDR3 yields the full variable domain: ETGVTQSPTHLIKTRGQQVTLRCSSQSGHNTVSWYQQALGQGPQFIFQYYREEENGRGNFPPRFSGLQFPNYSSELNVNALELDDSALYLCASSILQGQLRGTQYFGPGTRLLVL.